This T cell receptor (beta chain) was identified in a study of blood T cell repertoires in COVID-19. Study-level background: Sample material is recorded as cDNA or gDNA derived from T cells, B-cell-depleted T cells, or PBMCs.

Authors' analysis steps: The authors estimated nucleated cell counts from reference gene primer amplification. Profiled with immunoSEQ multiplex PCR; TCRdb holds only in-frame clones, not every one. The DNA gave D and trimming, while V, J and clone size come from that table. The sample carries approximately 100,000 clones, 70% to 75% recorded once. As for this clone: Other nucleotide sequences from this sample produce the same CDR3.

Germline V lookup: CDR1 SGHAT, CDR2 FQNNGV. V was clipped by 5 bases and J by 1 base, with 8 bases between them. The CDR3 extends over 13 amino acids. Input material: peripheral blood. The V gene is TRBV11-2, the J gene TRBJ1-1, with unresolved D. The clonotype was recovered from a human donor with acute or convalescent COVID-19. The donor label of this sample is uncertain. CDR3 region: CASSLSTNTEAFF. The DNA of the CDR3 is TGTGCCAGCAGCCTATCCACGAACACTGAAGCTTTCTTT.